A single sample gave rise to the 27 T cell receptor beta chains below, sequenced in a study of Ad26.COV2.S vaccination and SARS-CoV-2 variants. Treatment specified: approximately 18 received Ad26.COV2.S at low or high dose, single or two shots; roughly five received placebo; per-sample allocation not given. At day 63 after the first vaccine or placebo injection, samples were drawn. TCRdb's copy holds only in-frame clones and misses some; the assay was immunoSEQ multiplex PCR. Altogether approximately 500,000 clones are present, about 83% being singletons, with the ten largest covering over 10%. The specimen was peripheral blood, collected in a trial of Ad26.COV2.S vaccine versus placebo. These receptors came from a person aged 18 to 65 who received the Ad26.COV2.S COVID-19 vaccine or a placebo.

The chain links TRBV4-2 to TRBJ1-1; possible D gene TRBD1, 6 bases. Germline V gene lookup returns CDR1 LGHNA and CDR2 YNFKEQ. The CDR3 loop spans 13 amino acids. With 3 bases removed from V and 11 bases from J, the gap between germline ends came to 16 bases. CDR3 in amino acids: CASSHRDTPGAFF. CDR3 nucleotides: TGTGCCAGCAGCCACAGGGACACCCCCGGGGCTTTCTTT.

V gene TRBV19 combines with J gene TRBJ1-2, with D unclear. Per the germline V gene, CDR1 is LNHDA and CDR2 is SQIVND (reference sequence). The length of the CDR3 is 13 residues. The V end lost 3 bases, the J end lost 4 bases, and 9 bases lay between the germline ends. The CDR3 DNA follows: TGTGCCAGTAGTATCCCCGGAGCCTATGGCTACACCTTC. Protein product: CASSIPGAYGYTF.

The J gene is TRBJ2-7, the V gene TRBV7-3; 8 bases match TRBD1. The ends lost 5 bases at V and 7 bases at J; junction bases unmatched: 13. Germline CDR1 is SGHTA and CDR2 is FQGTGA. CDR3 length: 15 residues. The CDR3, as DNA: TGTGCCAGCAGCCAGCAGGGGGCATCGGCTGAGGAGCAGTACTTC. Translation: CASSQQGASAEEQYF. Full variable domain (outside the CDR3, taken from reference TRBV7-3 and TRBJ2-7): GAGVSQTPSNKVTEKGKYVELRCDPISGHTALYWYRQSLGQGPEFLIYFQGTGAADDSGLPNDRFFAVRPEGSVSTLKIQRTERGDSAVYLCASSQQGASAEEQYFGPGTRLTVT.

This clone was found a few times. The CDR3 DNA is TGTGCCAGCAGCCCGATCGCGTCTCAGCCCCAGCATTTT. Translating gives CASSPIASQPQHF. The rearrangement joins TRBV7-8 to TRBJ1-5; D unclear. V was shortened by 5 bases and J by 6 bases, with 11 bases between the two germline ends. The CDR3 has 13 residues. Germline CDR1 is SGHVS and CDR2 is FQNEAQ.

The chain recombines TRBV18 with TRBJ1-6; D unresolved. Germline CDR1 is KGHSH and CDR2 is LQKENI. The length of the CDR3 is 14 residues. The germline V and J ends were trimmed by 1 base and 8 bases, with 9 bases remaining between them. The CDR3 coding sequence is TGTGCCAGCTCACCACTCGTCTCTCATTCACCCCTCCACTTT. Amino acids: CASSPLVSHSPLHF.

This chain links TRBV28 with TRBJ2-7; D not certain. Germline CDR1 and CDR2: MDHEN and SYDVKM. Trimming shortened V by 2 bases and J by 2 bases, and 7 bases separated the two germline ends. The CDR3 has 13 residues. The CDR3 DNA sequence: TGTGCCAGCAGTTTAGTAGGTCCCTACGAGCAGTACTTC. It is translated as CASSLVGPYEQYF.

The J gene is TRBJ2-3, the V gene TRBV7-2; 8 bases align to TRBD1. Germline loops: CDR1 SGHTA, CDR2 FQGNSA. The CDR3 is 16 residues long. V lost 3 bases and J lost 2; bases outside the gene matches: 7. CDR3 region: CASSLTGVLATDTQYF. As DNA, the CDR3 is TGTGCCAGCAGCTTGACAGGGGTTCTTGCCACAGATACGCAGTATTTT.

The V call is TRBV6-5, the J call TRBJ1-1, with 7 bases aligning to TRBD1. Losses at the gene ends were 6 bases for V and 5 bases for J; bases not matched to a gene: 9. CDR3 length: 14 residues. The germline gives CDR1 MNHEY, CDR2 SVGAGI. CDR3 DNA sequence: TGTGCCAGCAGCGCGGGACAGTACGGTACTGAAGCTTTCTTT. Translating gives CASSAGQYGTEAFF.

V usage is TRBV28 and J usage is TRBJ1-2; no reliable D call. Trimming removed 4 bases from V and 5 bases from J, with 8 bases in between. In germline, CDR1 is MDHEN, CDR2 SYDVKM. CDR3 length equals 12 residues. The CDR3 sequence: CASSSVDYGYTF. The CDR3 DNA is TGTGCCAGCAGTTCTGTGGATTATGGCTACACCTTC.

This clone was observed once. The CDR3 here is CAFLSDSLNGYTF. The CDR3 nucleotides read TGTGCCTTCCTTTCGGACAGTTTGAATGGCTACACCTTC. The J gene is TRBJ1-2, the V gene TRBV30; possible D gene TRBD1, 6 bases. Looked up from germline, CDR1 is GTSNPN and CDR2 is SVGIG (reference sequence). This CDR3 has 13 amino acids. Trimming pared 7 bases from V and 6 bases from J, leaving 18 bases between.

The rearrangement links TRBV7-9 to TRBJ2-2, with D unclear. There are 12 residues in the CDR3. V lost 2 bases and J 8 bases, leaving 6 bases between the germline ends. The germline V gene has CDR1 SEHNR and CDR2 FQNEAQ (reference sequence). This chain's CDR3 is CASSLLAGELFF. The CDR3 DNA reads as TGTGCCAGCAGCTTATTAGCTGGGGAGCTGTTTTTT.

J is TRBJ1-1 and V is TRBV15; D may be TRBD1 (6 bases). The CDR3 consists of 14 residues. Germline V CDR1 and CDR2: LNHNV, YYDKDF (reference sequence). The V and J ends lost 1 base and 10 bases respectively, with 16 bases between them. The CDR3 here is CATSRAGALAGAFF. The CDR3 nucleotides read TGTGCCACCAGCAGAGCGGGGGCGTTGGCCGGAGCTTTCTTT.

The chain uses TRBV29-1 and TRBJ2-7; 9 bases line up with TRBD2. Germline trimming cut 1 base from V and 3 bases from J; bases unmatched to any gene: 10. The length of the CDR3 is 16 residues. Germline loops: CDR1 SQVTM, CDR2 ANQGSEA. In DNA, the CDR3 is TGCAGCGTTGAAGGCCCCACCGGGACTAGCTTCTACGAGCAGTACTTC. This translates into CSVEGPTGTSFYEQYF.

J is TRBJ1-3 and V is TRBV9, with unresolved D. V was cut by 0 bases and J by 0 bases, with 16 bases left in between. The CDR3 spans 18 residues. Germline values: CDR1 SGDLS, CDR2 YYNGEE. The CDR3 region is CASSVEEGRASSGNTIYF. The CDR3 DNA reads TGTGCCAGCAGCGTAGAAGAAGGAAGAGCGAGCTCTGGAAACACCATATATTTT.

The gene calls are TRBV28 and TRBJ1-6; D call uncertain. Germline V gene sequence: CDR1 MDHEN, CDR2 SYDVKM. Trimming left V 5 bases short and J 4 bases short, with 9 bases between. This CDR3 is built from 14 residues. Here the CDR3 DNA reads TGTGCCAGCAGTGGGATTGGGTATAATTCACCCCTCCACTTT. Protein product: CASSGIGYNSPLHF.

This chain uses TRBV25-1 with TRBJ2-2, with 9 bases identical to TRBD2. Unmatched junction bases numbered 10, after V lost 8 bases and J lost 6 bases. This CDR3 is 15 amino acids long. From germline, CDR1 is MGHDK and CDR2 SYGVNS. This CDR3 reads CASAGTSPAPGELFF. CDR3 bases: TGTGCCAGCGCCGGGACTAGCCCTGCACCCGGGGAGCTGTTTTTT.

The chain carries TRBV29-1 and TRBJ2-7; D possibly uses TRBD1 or TRBD2 (6 bases each). In germline, CDR1 is SQVTM, CDR2 ANQGSEA. The CDR3 is made up of 13 amino acids. V gave up 0 bases and J gave up 7 bases, with 13 bases separating them. The CDR3 DNA sequence: TGCAGCGTTGAAGAGGGGGGCGCGGGGGAGCAGTACTTC. The encoded protein is CSVEEGGAGEQYF.

The genes are TRBV11-3 and TRBJ2-1; no clear D. The CDR3 runs to 13 residues. V lost 3 bases, J lost 8 bases, and 11 bases lay in between. CDR1 SGHNT and CDR2 YENEEA come from the germline V gene. CDR3 nucleotide sequence: TGTGCCAGCAGCTTGGCTAACAACGATGAGCAGTTCTTC. Amino acids: CASSLANNDEQFF.

The chain recombines TRBV6-5 with TRBJ1-5; D call uncertain. Germline CDR1 is MNHEY and CDR2 is SVGAGI. V was shortened by 9 bases and J by 5 bases, with 8 bases between the two germline ends. This CDR3 comprises 11 residues. DNA for the CDR3: TGTGCCAGTCGGACGGATCAGCCCCAGCATTTT. Its protein product is CASRTDQPQHF.

This clone has only a few counts. The chain employs TRBV30 and TRBJ2-1, with 8 bases matching TRBD1. Germline values: CDR1 GTSNPN, CDR2 SVGIG (reference sequence). The J segment lost 4 bases and the V segment lost 3 bases, leaving 14 bases of the junction unmatched. CDR3 length equals 17 residues. CDR3 region: CAWSATGTGLQYNEQFF. CDR3 sequence (DNA): TGTGCCTGGAGCGCGACCGGGACAGGACTCCAATACAATGAGCAGTTCTTC.

This sequence joins TRBV5-4 and TRBJ2-3; D remains ambiguous. CDR3 length equals 15 residues. V lost 4 bases and J lost 2, with 14 bases in between. Per the germline V gene, CDR1 is SGHNT and CDR2 is YYREEE (reference sequence). The CDR3 region has the DNA TGTGCCAGCAGCCAGTCAAGAAGGACCACAGATACGCAGTATTTT. Amino acids: CASSQSRRTTDTQYF.

The chain has TRBV7-9 and TRBJ2-4; TRBD1 or TRBD2 may be the D gene (5 bases each). The V end lost 5 bases, the J end lost 4 bases, and 15 bases lay between the germline ends. Per germline, CDR1 SEHNR and CDR2 FQNEAQ (reference sequence). The CDR3 is made up of 15 amino acids. The CDR3 DNA is TGTGCCAGCAGCCCCTCGAGGGGCCCAAAAAACATTCAGTACTTC. Residues: CASSPSRGPKNIQYF.

This clone was recorded once. The chain has TRBV23-1 and TRBJ2-7, with D unresolved. TRBV23-1 is noted as an ORF with a role that remains uncertain. V lost 10 bases and J 3 bases, leaving 10 bases between the germline ends. CDR3 length: 11 amino acids. CDR3 region: CATLPVYEQYF. The CDR3 DNA follows: TGCGCCACTCTACCGGTCTACGAGCAGTACTTC.

The V and J genes are TRBV24-1 and TRBJ1-2; D not certain. The CDR3 runs to 12 residues. With 2 bases removed from V and 5 bases from J, the gap between germline ends came to 5 bases. The germline gives CDR1 KGHDR, CDR2 SFDVKD. Here the CDR3 reads CATSDWRYGYTF. In nucleotides, the CDR3 is TGTGCCACCAGTGATTGGAGATATGGCTACACCTTC.

CDR3 region: CASSLTWAADEQFF. The CDR3 bases are TGTGCCAGCAGCCTCACTTGGGCGGCCGATGAGCAGTTCTTC. This rearrangement joins TRBV7-2 to TRBJ2-1; D gene ambiguous. From germline, CDR1 is SGHTA and CDR2 FQGNSA. CDR3 length: 14 residues. The V and J ends lost 5 bases and 8 bases respectively, with 16 bases between them.

The chain couples TRBV28 to TRBJ1-2, with D possibly matching TRBD1 (6 bases). Germline V gene data show CDR1 as MDHEN and CDR2 as SYDVKM. Trimming cost V 3 bases and J 3 bases, with 11 bases left between them. The CDR3 is made up of 14 amino acids. CDR3 in amino acids: CASSFFRTDYGYTF. The CDR3 bases are TGTGCCAGCAGTTTTTTCCGGACAGACTATGGCTACACCTTC.

This chain uses TRBV28 with TRBJ2-5; no reliable D call. This CDR3 has 11 residues. Between the trimmed V and J ends, which lost 6 bases and 4 bases, there was a span of 6 bases. Per germline, CDR1 MDHEN and CDR2 SYDVKM. The CDR3 protein is CASSARETQYF. In nucleotides, the CDR3 is TGTGCCAGCAGCGCGAGAGAGACCCAGTACTTC.